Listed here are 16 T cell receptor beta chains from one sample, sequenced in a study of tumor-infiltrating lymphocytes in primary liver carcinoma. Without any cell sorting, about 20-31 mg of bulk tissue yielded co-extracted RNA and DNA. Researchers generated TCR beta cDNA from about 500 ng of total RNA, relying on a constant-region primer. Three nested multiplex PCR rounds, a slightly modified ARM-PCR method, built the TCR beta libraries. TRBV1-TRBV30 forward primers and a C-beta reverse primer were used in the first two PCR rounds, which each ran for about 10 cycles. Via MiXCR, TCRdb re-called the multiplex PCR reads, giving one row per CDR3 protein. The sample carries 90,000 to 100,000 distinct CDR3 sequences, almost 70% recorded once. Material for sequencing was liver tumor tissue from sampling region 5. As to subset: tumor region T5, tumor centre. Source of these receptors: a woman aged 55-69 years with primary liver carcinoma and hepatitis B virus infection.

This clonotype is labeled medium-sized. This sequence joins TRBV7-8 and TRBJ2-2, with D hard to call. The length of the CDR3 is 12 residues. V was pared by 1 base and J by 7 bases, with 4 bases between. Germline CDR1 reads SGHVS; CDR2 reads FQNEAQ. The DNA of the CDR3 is TGTGCCAGCAGCTTAGAGGTCGGGGAGCTGTTTTTT. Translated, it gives CASSLEVGELFF.

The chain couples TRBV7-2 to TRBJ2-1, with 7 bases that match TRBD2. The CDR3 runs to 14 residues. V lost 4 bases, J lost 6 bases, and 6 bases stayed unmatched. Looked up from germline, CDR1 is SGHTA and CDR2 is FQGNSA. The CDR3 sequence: CASSWAGTTNEQFF. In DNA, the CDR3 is TGTGCCAGCAGCTGGGCCGGGACTACCAATGAGCAGTTCTTC. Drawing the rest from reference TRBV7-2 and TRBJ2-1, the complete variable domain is GAGVSQSPSNKVTEKGKDVELRCDPISGHTALYWYRQSLGQGLEFLIYFQGNSAPDKSGLPSDRFSAERTGGSVSTLTIQRTQQEDSAVYLCASSWAGTTNEQFFGPGTRLTVL.

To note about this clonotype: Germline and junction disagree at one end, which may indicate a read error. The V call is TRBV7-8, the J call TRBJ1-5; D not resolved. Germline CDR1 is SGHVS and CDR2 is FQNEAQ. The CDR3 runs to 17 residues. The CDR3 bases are TGTGCCTGCAGCTTAGCCCCCGTCGGAGGTGGGAGACAGCCCCAGCATTTT. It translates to CACSLAPVGGGRQPQHF. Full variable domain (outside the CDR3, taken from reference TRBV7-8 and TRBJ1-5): GAGVSQSPRYKVAKRGQDVALRCDPISGHVSLFWYQQALGQGPEFLTYFQNEAQLDKSGLPSDRFFAERPEGSVSTLKIQRTQQEDSAVYLCACSLAPVGGGRQPQHFGDGTRLSIL.

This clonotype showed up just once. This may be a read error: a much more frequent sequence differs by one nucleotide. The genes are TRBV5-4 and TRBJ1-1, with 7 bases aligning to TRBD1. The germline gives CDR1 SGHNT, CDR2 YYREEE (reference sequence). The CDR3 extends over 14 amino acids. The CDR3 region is CAGSRGRGYTEAFF. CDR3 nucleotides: TGTGCCGGCAGCCGGGGCAGGGGGTACACTGAAGCTTTCTTT.

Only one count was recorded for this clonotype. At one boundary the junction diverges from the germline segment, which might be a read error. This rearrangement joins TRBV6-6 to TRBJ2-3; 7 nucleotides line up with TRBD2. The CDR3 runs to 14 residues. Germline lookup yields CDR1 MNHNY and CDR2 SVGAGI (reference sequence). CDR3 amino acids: CANSPELAMDTQYF. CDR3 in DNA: TGTGCCAACAGCCCCGAACTAGCGATGGATACGCAGTATTTC.

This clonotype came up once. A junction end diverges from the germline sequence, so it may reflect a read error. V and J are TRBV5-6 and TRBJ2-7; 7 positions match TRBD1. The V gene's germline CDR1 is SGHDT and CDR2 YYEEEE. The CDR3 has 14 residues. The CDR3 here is CASSFYRGNYEKYF. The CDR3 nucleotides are TGTGCCAGCAGCTTCTACAGGGGAAATTACGAGAAGTACTTC.

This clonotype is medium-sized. As DNA, the CDR3 is TGTGCCAGCAGCTTATTAGGGGGATCGAACACCGGGGAGCTGTTTTTT. It codes for CASSLLGGSNTGELFF. The rearrangement joins TRBV11-2 to TRBJ2-2; tentative D call: TRBD1 (6 bases). The V end lost 2 bases, the J end lost 0 bases, and 10 bases lay between the germline ends. The CDR3 has 16 amino acids. Germline loops: CDR1 SGHAT, CDR2 FQNNGV. The full variable domain, completed using reference TRBV11-2 and TRBJ2-2, is EAGVAQSPRYKIIEKRQSVAFWCNPISGHATLYWYQQILGQGPKLLIQFQNNGVVDDSQLPKDRFSAERLKGVDSTLKIQPAKLEDSAVYLCASSLLGGSNTGELFFGEGSRLTVL.

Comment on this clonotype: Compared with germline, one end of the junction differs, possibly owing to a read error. The DNA of the CDR3 is TGTACCAGGAGCTTAGCAATGGGGAGAAGGAGCACAGATACGCAATATTTT. Its translation: CTRSLAMGRRSTDTQYF. This chain joins TRBV11-2 and TRBJ2-3; D possibly corresponds to TRBD2 (5 bases). The germline V gene has CDR1 SGHAT and CDR2 FQNNGV. The CDR3 length is 17 residues.

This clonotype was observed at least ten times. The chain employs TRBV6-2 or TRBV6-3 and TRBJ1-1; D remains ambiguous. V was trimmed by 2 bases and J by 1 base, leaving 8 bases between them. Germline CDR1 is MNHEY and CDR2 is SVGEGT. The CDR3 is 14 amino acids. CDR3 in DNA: TGTGCCAGCAGTTACCAACAGAAGAACACTGAAGCTTTCTTT. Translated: CASSYQQKNTEAFF.

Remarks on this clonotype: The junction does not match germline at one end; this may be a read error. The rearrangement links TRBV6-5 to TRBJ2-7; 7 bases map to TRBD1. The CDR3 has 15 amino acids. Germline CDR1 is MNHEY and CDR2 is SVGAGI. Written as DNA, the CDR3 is TGTGCCAACAGTATCCCCCGGGACAGCCACTACGAGCAGTACTTC. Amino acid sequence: CANSIPRDSHYEQYF.

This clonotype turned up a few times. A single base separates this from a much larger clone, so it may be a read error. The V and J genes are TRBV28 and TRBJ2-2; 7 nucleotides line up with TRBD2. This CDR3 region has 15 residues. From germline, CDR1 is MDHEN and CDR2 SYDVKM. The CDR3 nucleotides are TGTGCCGGCAGCCCGGGGGGAGGGTACACCGGGGAGCTGTTTTTT. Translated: CAGSPGGGYTGELFF. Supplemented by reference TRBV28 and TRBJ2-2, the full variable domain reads DVKVTQSSRYLVKRTGEKVFLECVQDMDHENMFWYRQDPGLGLRLIYFSYDVKMKEKGDIPEGYSVSREKKERFSLILESASTNQTSMYLCAGSPGGGYTGELFFGEGSRLTVL.

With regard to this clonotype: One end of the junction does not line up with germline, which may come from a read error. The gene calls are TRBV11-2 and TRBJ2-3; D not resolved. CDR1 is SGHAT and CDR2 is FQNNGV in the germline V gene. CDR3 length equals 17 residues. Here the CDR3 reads CASRLGIRREGTVTQYF. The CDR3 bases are TGTGCCAGCAGGTTAGGGATCCGAAGGGAAGGCACAGTTACGCAGTATTTT.

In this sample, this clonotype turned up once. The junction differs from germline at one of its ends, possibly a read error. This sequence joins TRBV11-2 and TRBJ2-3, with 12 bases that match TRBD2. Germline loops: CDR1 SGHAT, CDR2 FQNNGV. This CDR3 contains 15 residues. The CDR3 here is CASSFGLAGPDMQYF. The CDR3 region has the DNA TGTGCCAGCAGCTTCGGACTAGCGGGACCAGATATGCAGTATTTT.

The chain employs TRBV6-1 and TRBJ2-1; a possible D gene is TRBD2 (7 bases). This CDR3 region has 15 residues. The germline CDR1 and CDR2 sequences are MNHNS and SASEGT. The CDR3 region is CNSTLGAGVYNEQFF. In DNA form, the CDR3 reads TGTAACAGCACCTTGGGGGCGGGAGTCTACAATGAGCAGTTCTTC.

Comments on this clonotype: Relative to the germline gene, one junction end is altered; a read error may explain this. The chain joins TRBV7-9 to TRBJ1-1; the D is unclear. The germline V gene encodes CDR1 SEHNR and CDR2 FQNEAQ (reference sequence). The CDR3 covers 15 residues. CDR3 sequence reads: CASSLARYRNTEPFF. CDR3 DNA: TGTGCCAGCAGCTTAGCGCGGTACAGAAACACTGAACCTTTCTTT.

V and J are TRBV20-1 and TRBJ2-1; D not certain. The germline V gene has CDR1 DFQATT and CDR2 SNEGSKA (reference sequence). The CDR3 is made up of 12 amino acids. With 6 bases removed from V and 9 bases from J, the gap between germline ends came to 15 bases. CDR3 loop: CSAPSGRPEQFF. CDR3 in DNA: TGCAGTGCCCCGAGTGGCAGACCTGAGCAGTTCTTC.